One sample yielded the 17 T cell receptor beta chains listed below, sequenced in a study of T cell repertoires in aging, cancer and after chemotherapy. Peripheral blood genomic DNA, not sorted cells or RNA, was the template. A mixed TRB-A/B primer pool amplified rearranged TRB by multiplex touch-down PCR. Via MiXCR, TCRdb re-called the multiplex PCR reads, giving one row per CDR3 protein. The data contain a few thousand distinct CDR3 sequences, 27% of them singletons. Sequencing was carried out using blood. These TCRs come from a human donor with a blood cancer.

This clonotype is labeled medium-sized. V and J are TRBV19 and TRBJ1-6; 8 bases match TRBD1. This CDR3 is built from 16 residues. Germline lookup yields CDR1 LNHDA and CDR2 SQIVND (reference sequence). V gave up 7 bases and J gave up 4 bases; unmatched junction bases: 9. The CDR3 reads CASKVDHRGYNSPLHF. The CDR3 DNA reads TGTGCCAGTAAGGTTGACCACAGGGGGTATAATTCACCCCTCCACTTT. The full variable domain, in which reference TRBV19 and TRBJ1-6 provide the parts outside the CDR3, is DGGITQSPKYLFRKEGQNVTLSCEQNLNHDAMYWYRQDPGQGLRLIYYSQIVNDFQKGDIAEGYSVSREKKESFPLTVTSAQKNPTAFYLCASKVDHRGYNSPLHFGNGTRLTVT.

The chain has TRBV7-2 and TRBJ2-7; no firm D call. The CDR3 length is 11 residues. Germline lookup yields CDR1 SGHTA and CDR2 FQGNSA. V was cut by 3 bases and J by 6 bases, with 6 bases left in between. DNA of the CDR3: TGTGCCAGCAGCTTTAGTATCGAGCAGTACTTC. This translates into CASSFSIEQYF.

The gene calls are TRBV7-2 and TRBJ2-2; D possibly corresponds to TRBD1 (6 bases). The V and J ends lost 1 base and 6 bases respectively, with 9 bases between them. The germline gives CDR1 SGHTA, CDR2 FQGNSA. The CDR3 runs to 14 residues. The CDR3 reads CASSLVRGPGELFF. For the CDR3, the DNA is TGTGCCAGCAGCTTAGTCAGGGGACCCGGGGAGCTGTTTTTT.

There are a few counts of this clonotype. Written as DNA, the CDR3 is TGCAGTGCTAGTCGGGGTCTAGCGAGAGAGACCCAGTACTTC. Translating gives CSASRGLARETQYF. The chain carries TRBV20-1 and TRBJ2-5, with TRBD2 as a possible D gene (6 bases). V lost 3 bases and J 4 bases, leaving 15 bases between the germline ends. Germline CDR1 and CDR2: DFQATT and SNEGSKA (reference sequence). The CDR3 has 14 residues.

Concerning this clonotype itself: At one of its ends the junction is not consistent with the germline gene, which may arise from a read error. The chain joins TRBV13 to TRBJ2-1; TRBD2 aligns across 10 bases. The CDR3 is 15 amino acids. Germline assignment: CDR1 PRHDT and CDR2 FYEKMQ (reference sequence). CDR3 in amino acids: CAISFRASGRNEQFF. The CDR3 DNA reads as TGTGCCATCAGCTTCCGGGCTAGCGGGAGAAATGAGCAGTTCTTC.

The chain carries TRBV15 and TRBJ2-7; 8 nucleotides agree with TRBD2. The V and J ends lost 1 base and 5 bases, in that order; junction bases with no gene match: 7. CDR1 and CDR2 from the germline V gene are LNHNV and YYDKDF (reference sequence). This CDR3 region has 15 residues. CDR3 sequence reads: CATSRVEAGVDEQYF. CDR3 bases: TGTGCCACCAGCAGAGTTGAAGCGGGAGTGGACGAGCAGTACTTC.

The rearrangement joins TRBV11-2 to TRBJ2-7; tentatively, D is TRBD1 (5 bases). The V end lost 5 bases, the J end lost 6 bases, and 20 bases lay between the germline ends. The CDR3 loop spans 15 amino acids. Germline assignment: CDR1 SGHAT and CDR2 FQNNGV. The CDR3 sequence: CASSLQLGRVVEQYF. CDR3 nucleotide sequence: TGTGCCAGCAGCCTACAGCTCGGCAGGGTAGTCGAGCAGTACTTC.

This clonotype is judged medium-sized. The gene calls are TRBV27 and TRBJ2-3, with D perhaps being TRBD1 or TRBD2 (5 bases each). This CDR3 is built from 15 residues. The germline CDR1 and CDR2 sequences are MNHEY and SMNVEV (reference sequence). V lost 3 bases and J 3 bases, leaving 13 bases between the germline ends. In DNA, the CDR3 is TGTGCCAGCAGTTTTGGGGCAGGGAGAACAGATACGCAGTATTTT. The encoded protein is CASSFGAGRTDTQYF.

This CDR3 is CASSLGPGGGPGNEQFF. As DNA, the CDR3 is TGTGCCAGCAGTTTAGGCCCCGGGGGAGGGCCCGGAAATGAGCAGTTCTTC. The gene calls are TRBV12-3 or TRBV12-4 and TRBJ2-1; 7 positions match TRBD2. The CDR3 runs to 17 residues. V shed 1 base, J shed 7 bases, and the junction held 13 bases outside the gene matches.

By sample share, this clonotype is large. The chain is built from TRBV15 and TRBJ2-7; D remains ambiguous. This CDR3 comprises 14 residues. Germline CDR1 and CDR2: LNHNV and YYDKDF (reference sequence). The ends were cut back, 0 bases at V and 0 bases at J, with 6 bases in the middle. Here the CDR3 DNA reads TGTGCCACCAGCAGAGATCGTGTCTCCTACGAGCAGTACTTC. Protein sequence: CATSRDRVSYEQYF.

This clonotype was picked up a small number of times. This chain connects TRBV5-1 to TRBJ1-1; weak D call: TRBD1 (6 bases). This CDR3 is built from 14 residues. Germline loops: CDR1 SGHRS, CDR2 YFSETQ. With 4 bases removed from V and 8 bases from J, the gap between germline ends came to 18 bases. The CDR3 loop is CASSTGTPGVEAFF. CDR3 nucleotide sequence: TGCGCCAGCAGCACCGGGACACCGGGGGTAGAAGCTTTCTTT.

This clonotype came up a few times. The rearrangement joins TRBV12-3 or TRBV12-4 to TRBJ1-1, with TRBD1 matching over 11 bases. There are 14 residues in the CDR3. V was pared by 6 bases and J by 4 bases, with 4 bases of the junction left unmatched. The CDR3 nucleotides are TGTGCCAGCAGCCCGGACAGGGGGCGCACTGAAGCTTTCTTT. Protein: CASSPDRGRTEAFF.

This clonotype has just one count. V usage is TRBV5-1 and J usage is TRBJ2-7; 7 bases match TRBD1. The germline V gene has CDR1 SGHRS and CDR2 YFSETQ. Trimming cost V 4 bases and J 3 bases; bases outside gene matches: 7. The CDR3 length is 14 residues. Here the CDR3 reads CASSPTGQGYEQYF. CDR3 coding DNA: TGCGCCAGCAGCCCGACAGGGCAGGGCTACGAGCAGTACTTC.

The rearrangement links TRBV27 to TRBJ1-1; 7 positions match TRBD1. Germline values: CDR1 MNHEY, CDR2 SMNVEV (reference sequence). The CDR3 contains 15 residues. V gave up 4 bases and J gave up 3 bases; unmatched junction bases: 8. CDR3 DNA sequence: TGTGCCAGCAGTTCCCCAGACCAGGGGGACACTGAAGCTTTCTTT. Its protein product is CASSSPDQGDTEAFF.

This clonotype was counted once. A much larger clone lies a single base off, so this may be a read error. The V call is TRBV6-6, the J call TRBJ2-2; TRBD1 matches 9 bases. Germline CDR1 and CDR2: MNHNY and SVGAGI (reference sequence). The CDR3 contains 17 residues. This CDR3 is CASSKNRGRKDTRELFF. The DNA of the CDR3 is TGTGCCAGCAGTAAAAACAGGGGGCGGAAGGACACCAGGGAGCTGTTTTTT.

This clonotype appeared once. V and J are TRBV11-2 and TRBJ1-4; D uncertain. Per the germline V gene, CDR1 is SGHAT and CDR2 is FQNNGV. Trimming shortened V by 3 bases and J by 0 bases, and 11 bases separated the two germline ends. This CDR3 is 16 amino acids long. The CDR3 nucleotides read TGTGCCAGCAGCTTGGGAACCAGTTCAACTAATGAAAAACTGTTTTTT. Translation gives CASSLGTSSTNEKLFF.

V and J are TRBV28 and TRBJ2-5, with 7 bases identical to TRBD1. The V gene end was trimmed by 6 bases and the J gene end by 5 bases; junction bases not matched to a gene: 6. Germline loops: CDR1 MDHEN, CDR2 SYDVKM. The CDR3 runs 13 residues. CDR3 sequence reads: CASRTGWGETQYF. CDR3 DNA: TGTGCCAGCAGGACAGGGTGGGGGGAGACCCAGTACTTC.